These 25 T cell receptor beta chains share one sample of origin, sequenced in a study of monozygotic twins with inflammatory bowel disease. TCRdb reprocessed the 5' RACE reads and keeps a single row for each CDR3 protein, giving no DNA. The table lists 210,000 or so distinct CDR3 sequences. Sequenced input: blood. These receptors were collected from a human donor with ulcerative colitis or Crohn's disease, or a healthy co-twin of an affected twin (not recorded which).

The chain joins TRBV3-1 to TRBJ1-6. The CDR3 consists of 14 residues. In germline, CDR1 is LGHDT, CDR2 YNNKEL (reference sequence). The CDR3: CASSQGRDNSPLHF. Filled out from reference TRBV3-1 and TRBJ1-6, the complete variable domain reads DTAVSQTPKYLVTQMGNDKSIKCEQNLGHDTMYWYKQDSKKFLKIMFSYNNKELIINETVPNRFSPKSPDKAHLNLHINSLELGDSAVYFCASSQGRDNSPLHFGNGTRLTVT.

The chain recombines TRBV12-3 or TRBV12-4 with TRBJ1-2. This CDR3 comprises 15 residues. The CDR3 sequence: CASSSGQGTPYGYTF.

CDR3 loop: CASSPRDISSGANVLTF. The chain couples TRBV18 to TRBJ2-6. This CDR3 region has 17 residues. Germline V gene data show CDR1 as KGHSH and CDR2 as LQKENI.

The chain has TRBV5-1 and TRBJ2-1; TCRdb reports TRBD2, a call that lacks DNA to check it against. Germline V gene lookup returns CDR1 SGHRS and CDR2 YFSETQ. This CDR3 contains 17 residues. The CDR3 sequence is CASSSGGGRATYNEQFF.

V and J are TRBV2 and TRBJ1-6. There are 16 residues in the CDR3. Germline V CDR1 and CDR2: SNHLY, FYNNEI. The CDR3 protein is CASRRGSSEINSPLHF.

The chain carries TRBV7-9 and TRBJ2-3; TCRdb reports TRBD1, a call that lacks DNA to check it against. This CDR3 comprises 15 residues. CDR1 is SEHNR and CDR2 is FQNEAQ in the germline V gene (reference sequence). This chain's CDR3 is CAGSISGRGSDTQYF.

The chain uses TRBV30 and TRBJ1-4. The germline V gene encodes CDR1 GTSNPN and CDR2 SVGIG (reference sequence). The CDR3 is made up of 15 amino acids. The CDR3 spells CAWTTGAGLNEKLFF.

This chain connects TRBV5-1 to TRBJ2-3. In germline, CDR1 is SGHRS, CDR2 YFSETQ. This CDR3 region has 15 residues. This chain's CDR3 is CASSLGRYVGDTQYF.

This sequence joins TRBV30 and TRBJ1-5. This CDR3 is 15 amino acids long. Germline V gene lookup returns CDR1 GTSNPN and CDR2 SVGIG (reference sequence). This CDR3 reads CAWKPRTGENQPQHF.

This rearrangement joins TRBV29-1 to TRBJ2-5; TCRdb's D gene call, TRBD1, goes unchecked for lack of DNA. The CDR3 runs to 12 residues. Germline CDR1 reads SQVTM; CDR2 reads ANQGSEA. The CDR3 reads CKAGQGQETQYF.

This chain connects TRBV15 to TRBJ1-6; the TCRdb call, TRBD1, lacks DNA for checking. CDR1 LNHNV and CDR2 YYDKDF come from the germline V gene (reference sequence). The CDR3 sequence is 14 residues long. CDR3 amino acids: CATSKGQHNSPLHF.

V gene TRBV4-1 combines with J gene TRBJ1-6; there is no DNA to check the TCRdb D call of TRBD1. Germline lookup yields CDR1 MGHRA and CDR2 YSYEKL. CDR3 size: 15 residues. This CDR3 reads CASSQGGQSRGPLHF.

CDR3 region: CASSLRLAGEDNEQFF. The gene calls are TRBV4-2 and TRBJ2-1; the TCRdb call, TRBD2, lacks DNA for checking. Germline values: CDR1 LGHNA, CDR2 YNFKEQ. The CDR3 runs 16 residues.

The rearrangement links TRBV5-1 to TRBJ2-5; TCRdb outputs TRBD1, but without DNA this stays unchecked. Germline CDR1 is SGHRS and CDR2 is YFSETQ. The length of the CDR3 is 16 residues. CDR3 in amino acids: CASSLAGQRGQETQYF. Combining the CDR3 with reference TRBV5-1 and TRBJ2-5 gives the whole variable domain KAGVTQTPRYLIKTRGQQVTLSCSPISGHRSVSWYQQTPGQGLQFLFEYFSETQRNKGNFPGRFSGRQFSNSRSEMNVSTLELGDSALYLCASSLAGQRGQETQYFGPGTRLLVL.

The chain couples TRBV28 to TRBJ1-1; the D call from TCRdb, TRBD1, cannot be confirmed without DNA. The germline CDR1 and CDR2 sequences are MDHEN and SYDVKM. The CDR3 runs 15 residues. CDR3: CASSLRDRGNTEAFF.

The V and J genes are TRBV5-1 and TRBJ2-3; TCRdb designates TRBD1, a call that cannot be tested without DNA. The CDR3 runs 16 residues. Per the germline V gene, CDR1 is SGHRS and CDR2 is YFSETQ. The CDR3 sequence: CASRDSLTAWADTQYF.

CDR3 amino acids: CASSLSGGERSPLHF. The chain links TRBV5-1 to TRBJ1-6; TCRdb's D gene call, TRBD1, goes unchecked for lack of DNA. Germline V CDR1 and CDR2: SGHRS, YFSETQ. The CDR3 totals 15 residues.

The chain links TRBV11-2 to TRBJ1-1. CDR1 and CDR2 (germline): SGHAT, FQNNGV. The CDR3 covers 14 residues. This chain's CDR3 is CASSPAGLNTEAFF.

The chain has TRBV7-2 and TRBJ1-3. There are 17 residues in the CDR3. From germline, CDR1 is SGHTA and CDR2 FQGNSA. CDR3 region: CASSPPSFSFFGNTIYF.

The J gene is TRBJ1-2, the V gene TRBV6-1. The V gene's germline CDR1 is MNHNS and CDR2 SASEGT. The CDR3 totals 17 residues. The CDR3 reads CASSEARLGSGPYGYTF.

This chain links TRBV29-1 with TRBJ2-1; the TRBD1 assignment by TCRdb is unverifiable without DNA. The germline CDR1 and CDR2 sequences are SQVTM and ANQGSEA. CDR3 size: 16 residues. CDR3 region: CSVGGTDPSSYNEQFF.

The J gene is TRBJ2-7, the V gene TRBV4-1; the TRBD1 assignment by TCRdb is unverifiable without DNA. Germline V gene lookup returns CDR1 MGHRA and CDR2 YSYEKL. The CDR3 length is 15 residues. The CDR3 protein is CASSQVPGSACEQYF.

The rearrangement uses TRBV15 and TRBJ2-2; TCRdb calls TRBD2, which cannot be checked without DNA. Per the germline V gene, CDR1 is LNHNV and CDR2 is YYDKDF (reference sequence). This CDR3 is 17 amino acids long. CDR3 residues: CATSRELGGGPAGELFF.

The V and J genes are TRBV6-2 or TRBV6-3 and TRBJ1-1. In germline, CDR1 is MNHEY, CDR2 SVGEGT. This CDR3 contains 13 residues. Here the CDR3 reads CASSYNLNTEAFF.

The chain uses TRBV6-5 and TRBJ2-7; TCRdb's D gene call, TRBD1, goes unchecked for lack of DNA. Germline loops: CDR1 MNHEY, CDR2 SVGAGI. This CDR3 region has 16 residues. The CDR3 here is CASSYGGAVGHYEQYF.